This TCR beta chain was captured in a study of blood T cells in healthy people across ages. V shed 3 bases and J shed 4 bases, with 7 bases lying between them. The CDR3 has 14 amino acids. The germline gives CDR1 MNHEY, CDR2 SVGAGI. Every sample gave at least 5 micrograms of total RNA when it was extracted. Details on this clonotype: The antigen remains undetermined.

Overall study findings and caveats: Age showed a roughly linear inverse relationship with TCR beta diversity per million T cells.

The second PCR ran about 6 to 11 cycles with a sample-barcoded 5' primer and J-beta primers. Every cDNA molecule carried a tag from a template-switch adaptor bearing 12 random nucleotides. TCRdb re-derived calls from the 5' RACE reads in MiXCR, one entry per CDR3 protein. Found here are around 2 million distinct CDR3 sequences, 39% of them singletons; the top ten hold roughly 23%. This receptor was taken from a human donor in good health. The chain couples TRBV6-5 to TRBJ2-6; no clear D. The sample consisted of blood. CDR3 nucleotide sequence: TGTGCCAGCAGTTATGACCCCGGGGCCAACGTCCTGACTTTC. Its protein product is CASSYDPGANVLTF.